Included here is one T cell receptor beta chain sequence, with context. This entry comes from a study of blood T cell repertoires in COVID-19. Study information: COVID-19 samples, acute and convalescent, were from the United States, Italy and Spain.

CDR3 size: 16 residues. Per the authors' pipeline: Amplifying reference gene primers gave estimates of nucleated cell counts. Using immunoSEQ multiplex PCR, the repertoire was profiled, and TCRdb retains in-frame clones only, with some absent. That table is the source of V, J and clone size, and D and trimming were worked out from the DNA. The repertoire holds roughly 100,000 clones, with 85% as singletons. This clonotype was obtained from a man aged 45-65 years with acute or convalescent COVID-19. The specimen sequenced was peripheral blood. The chain is built from TRBV21-1 and TRBJ1-5; the table's D call, TRBD1, was not checked against the DNA. TRBV21-1 is recorded as a pseudogene. The CDR3 nucleotides are TGTGCCAGCAGCAAAGACAGGGGGACTGGCAATCAGCCCCAGCATTTT. Amino acids: CASSKDRGTGNQPQHF.